This T cell receptor (beta chain) originates from a study of cytomegalovirus exposure and HLA in healthy donors. Findings and limits, study-wide: Within the 120 or so validation repertoires, first-cohort TCR clusters tended to co-occur, according to a later analysis. Diagnosis of cytomegalovirus status made by the classifier reportedly showed high specificity and sensitivity. In vitro assays verified that three CMV-associated chains recognized CMV antigens specifically.

Donors were drawn from the approximately 110-subject validation cohort, separate from the roughly 610-subject first cohort. J gave up 9 bases and V 4 bases, and 3 bases lay outside the gene matches. The CDR3 runs 14 residues. CDR1 and CDR2 from the germline V gene are SGHRS and YFSETQ. A note on this clone: The antigen remains unidentified.

Produced via immunoSEQ multiplex PCR; TCRdb's table is partial and in-frame only. Altogether more than 250,000 clones are present, 90% being singletons, with the ten largest covering approximately 3%. This chain uses TRBV5-1 with TRBJ2-1; 14 positions match TRBD2. The sequence derives from a woman aged 30 to 39 in good health and CMV-seronegative. Sequenced material: PBMCs. CDR3 amino acids: CASSLGLAGAEQFF. The CDR3 bases are TGCGCCAGCAGCCTGGGACTAGCGGGAGCTGAGCAGTTCTTC. The whole variable domain, remainder taken from reference TRBV5-1 and TRBJ2-1, is KAGVTQTPRYLIKTRGQQVTLSCSPISGHRSVSWYQQTPGQGLQFLFEYFSETQRNKGNFPGRFSGRQFSNSRSEMNVSTLELGDSALYLCASSLGLAGAEQFFGPGTRLTVL.